Detailed here is one TCR beta chain. The target of this receptor is not known. Base qualities are not provided; no much larger clone lies one nucleotide away. Per the germline V gene (reference sequence), SEHNR is the CDR1 and FQNEAQ is the CDR2. Cut back by 2 bases and 11 bases, the V and J ends lie 10 bases apart. The CDR3 has 12 amino acids, counting the end cysteine and phenylalanine. Only the CDR3 DNA stays, 36 bases, in frame from base 1. The donors were healthy, HIV-negative adults with no recently reported acute infections or vaccinations. Every donor was a Caucasian adult living in Nashville, Tennessee, USA. CD4+ T cells were enriched by magnetic negative selection; naive cells were then positively selected on CD45RA, and the negative fraction formed the memory subset. Blood was collected by leukapheresis, and PBMCs were isolated by Ficoll-Histopaque density gradient centrifugation and then cryopreserved in liquid nitrogen vapor phase. Analytical flow cytometry was used to check the purity and quantity of each magnetically sorted T cell population. Each sorted fraction had its genomic DNA isolated and then quantified by UV absorbance on a Nanodrop 2000c.

This specimen comes from a study of shared clonotypes between healthy human individuals (dated by TCRdb to the early 2020s). General notes on the study: The cohort included three men and a couple of women between 18 and 49 years of age. For each donor, CD4 naive and CD4 memory were each given three plates, CD8 naive was given two plates, and CD8 memory was given one plate. To estimate repertoire size and how much clonotype sharing occurs between individuals, the study deeply sequenced the blood TCR repertoires of several healthy adults. To increase sequencing depth and limit assay-specific biases, different laboratories used diverse techniques to prepare libraries and sequence TCR repertoires. Between about 0.8 and 9.5 billion PBMCs per donor were obtained by leukapheresis. Broader findings and caveats from the paper: Incomplete sequencing was indicated by rarefaction of sorted-subset datasets, despite the large sequencing depth. The genetic and exposure-history diversity represented was limited by the small number of donors. Based on pairwise subsampling, the degree of clonotype sharing among donors was expected to be affected by sequencing depth. Naive subsets generally had larger estimated clonotype richness than memory subsets. Clonotypes shared by all four sorted-subset donors showed higher generation probabilities than non-shared clonotypes. Sharing across a handful of donors was observed for around 4.8% of naive CD4, about 4% of naive CD8, about 2.3% of memory CD4, and around 0.4% of memory CD8 clonotypes. Only blood was sampled, and tissue TCR repertoires likely differ from those in blood.

Using the deep immunoSEQ assay, TCR CDR3 regions were amplified from genomic DNA by multiplex PCR. For each cell subset, the extracted genomic DNA was distributed evenly across all wells of several immunoSEQ 96-well plates, and each plate served as one replicate. For sorted subsets, around 0.2 ug genomic DNA, equal to 30,000 to 35,000 T cell genomes, was loaded into each replicate PCR. Purified libraries were quantified with a Qubit 3.0 fluorometer, sized on a Bioanalyzer 2100, and re-quantified with the KAPA Library Quantification kit. A separate single-read 150-cycle Illumina NextSeq 550 flow cell was used to sequence each immunoSEQ 96-well plate. As for how the authors treated the data: The immunoSEQ output contained only junctional sequences without quality scores, so filtering could not match that applied to full-length reads. Sequences were annotated with PyIR, a Python wrapper for IgBLAST v1.9, using IMGT germline references to assign V/J genes and CDR3. Reads were filtered out if the reads had weak V/J assignments (E-value above 1e-6), no CDR3, stop codons, out-of-frame junctions, or ambiguous translated residues. V3J clonotypes were defined by identical inferred V gene, J gene, and CDR3 amino acid sequence. To compute the percentage overlap between repertoires, the number of shared unique clonotypes was divided by the size of the smaller repertoire. RTK rarefaction, the Chao1 estimator, and Recon v2.1 estimates of unobserved clonotypes were used to assess repertoire richness. For all TCRbeta clonotypes obtained by the gDNA method from four donors, generation probabilities were computed with OLGA. This is the immuneACCESS table as TCRdb keeps it, with only in-frame sequences that have V and J called. A part of the clones is gone; compared with another copy, unresolved V genes explain less than half, and the rest is unexplained. D and trimming were read from the DNA, whereas the V and J calls and clone size are those reported in that table. This sample comprises some 1.5 million clones, 95% to 99% of them detected only once. The biggest ten clones account for 0.45% of the sample.

Sequences were obtained from naive CD4+ T cells sorted from blood. This sample's cell subset or site label indicates: CD45RA+ positively selected. Recombination joined TRBV7-9 with TRBJ1-3; the D gene is unclear. The sequence came from a man aged 25-45 years in good health. The CDR3 in this case is CASSLIGESIYF. The sequence in DNA is TGTGCCAGCAGCTTAATTGGCGAGTCCATATATTTT. Beyond the CDR3, the reference TRBV7-9 and TRBJ1-3 genes provide the residues; the full variable domain reads: DTGVSQNPRHKITKRGQNVTFRCDPISEHNRLYWYRQTLGQGPEFLTYFQNEAQLEKSRLLSDRFSAERPKGSFSTLEIQRTEQGDSAMYLCASSLIGESIYFGEGSWLTVV.